This is a list of T cell receptor beta chains from one sample in a study of early T cells in non-severe SARS-CoV-2 infection. Using its own MiXCR run on the 5' RACE reads, TCRdb lists one record per CDR3 protein. The data hold tens of thousands of distinct CDR3 sequences, with around 15% observed a single time. The specimen comprised whole blood, sampled at baseline. These receptors originate from an adult who was a healthcare worker with PCR-confirmed SARS-CoV-2 infection or an uninfected control (not recorded which). Each CDR3 is given without its conserved first and last residue.

j_call,v_call,cdr3_aa
TRBJ2-7,TRBV2,ASSGQGYEQY
TRBJ2-5,TRBV28,ASTLAGHQETQY
TRBJ2-7,TRBV28,ASSPDYEQY
TRBJ2-5,TRBV28,ASSRRGAQGWAQY
TRBJ1-1,TRBV30,AWRDGFNTEAF
TRBJ1-1,TRBV7-6,ASSFRAGDTEAF
TRBJ2-1,TRBV20-1,SARVSSYDEQF
TRBJ2-1,TRBV30,AWSNYNEQF
TRBJ1-4,TRBV7-3,ASSILKKF
TRBJ1-2,TRBV7-8,ASSFRRPEDYGYT
TRBJ1-2,TRBV7-6,ASSLEPTVGGYT
TRBJ1-2,TRBV20-1,SARTSGGAFGYGYT
TRBJ2-1,TRBV7-9,ASSPWLAGDYNEQF
TRBJ2-3,TRBV6-4,ASSDGTGTDTQY
TRBJ2-3,TRBV2,ASREDTQY
TRBJ2-1,TRBV4-1,ASSHIWGQGDNEQF